This T cell receptor (beta chain) was profiled in a study of blood T cells in healthy people across ages. With a J-beta primer mix and a sample-barcoded 5' primer, a second PCR ran about 7 to 12 cycles. TCRdb re-called the 5' RACE reads with MiXCR, one entry per CDR3 protein. The sample has 650,000 to 700,000 distinct CDR3 sequences, 40% to 65% seen once. CDR1 and CDR2 (germline): SGDLS, YYNGEE. Trimming removed 2 bases from V and 11 bases from J; junction bases left unmatched: 11. The length of the CDR3 is 14 residues. This sequence originates from a woman aged 80 or over in good health. The chain has TRBV9 and TRBJ2-5; 8 bases map to TRBD2. Specimen: blood. The CDR3 bases are TGTGCCAGCAGCGTCGGGGTAGCGGGGTATGAGCAGTACTTC. Translating it yields CASSVGVAGYEQYF.